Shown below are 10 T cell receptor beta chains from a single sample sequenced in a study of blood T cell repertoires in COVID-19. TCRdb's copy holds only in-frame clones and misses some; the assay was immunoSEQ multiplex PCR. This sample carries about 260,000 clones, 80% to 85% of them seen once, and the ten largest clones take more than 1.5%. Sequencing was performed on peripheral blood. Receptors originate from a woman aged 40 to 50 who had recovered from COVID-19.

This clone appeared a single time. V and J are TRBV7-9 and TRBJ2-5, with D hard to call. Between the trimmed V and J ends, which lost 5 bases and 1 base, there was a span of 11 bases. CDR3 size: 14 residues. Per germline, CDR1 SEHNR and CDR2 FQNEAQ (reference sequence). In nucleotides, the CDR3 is TGTGCCAGCAGCCCGAGTAGACTCCAAGAGACCCAGTACTTC. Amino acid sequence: CASSPSRLQETQYF.

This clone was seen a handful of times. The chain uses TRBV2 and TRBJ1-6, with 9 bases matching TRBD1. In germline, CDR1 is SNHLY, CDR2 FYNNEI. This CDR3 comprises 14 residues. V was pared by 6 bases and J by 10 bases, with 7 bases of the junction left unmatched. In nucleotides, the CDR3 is TGTGCCAGCAGCGGAACAGGGGGCGTATCACCCCTCCACTTT. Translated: CASSGTGGVSPLHF.

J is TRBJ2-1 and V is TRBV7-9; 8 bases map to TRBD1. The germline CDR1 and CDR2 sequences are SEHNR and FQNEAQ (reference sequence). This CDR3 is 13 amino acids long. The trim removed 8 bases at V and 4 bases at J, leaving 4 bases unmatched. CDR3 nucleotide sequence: TGTGCCAGCCGACAGGGGTTATACAATGAGCAGTTCTTC. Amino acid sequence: CASRQGLYNEQFF.

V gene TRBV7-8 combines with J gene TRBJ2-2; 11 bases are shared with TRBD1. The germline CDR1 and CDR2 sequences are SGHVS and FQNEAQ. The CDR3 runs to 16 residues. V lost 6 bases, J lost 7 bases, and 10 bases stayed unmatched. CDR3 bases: TGTGCCAGCAGTTTTTGGGGACAGGGGGTTAGCGGGGAGCTGTTTTTT. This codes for CASSFWGQGVSGELFF.

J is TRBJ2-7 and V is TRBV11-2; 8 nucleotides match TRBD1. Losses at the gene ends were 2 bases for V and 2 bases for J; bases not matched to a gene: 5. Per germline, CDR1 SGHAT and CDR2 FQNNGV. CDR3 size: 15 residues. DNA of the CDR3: TGTGCCAGCAGCTTAAGACAGGGGATGACCTACGAGCAGTACTTC. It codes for CASSLRQGMTYEQYF.

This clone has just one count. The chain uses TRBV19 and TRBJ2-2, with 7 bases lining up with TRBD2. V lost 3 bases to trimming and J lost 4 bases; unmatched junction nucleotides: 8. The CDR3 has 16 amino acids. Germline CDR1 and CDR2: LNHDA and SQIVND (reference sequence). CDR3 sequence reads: CASSMTRLAFTGELFF. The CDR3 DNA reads TGTGCCAGTAGTATGACGCGACTAGCCTTCACCGGGGAGCTGTTTTTT.

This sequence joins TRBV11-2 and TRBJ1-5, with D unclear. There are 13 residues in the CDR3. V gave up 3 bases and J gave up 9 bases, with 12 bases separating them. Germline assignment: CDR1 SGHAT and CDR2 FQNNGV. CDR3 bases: TGTGCCAGCAGCTTGACGGACTTCGGGCCCCAGCATTTT. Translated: CASSLTDFGPQHF.

The CDR3 region has the DNA TGCGCCAGCAGCACACAGGAGAGCTCCTACAATGAGCAGTTCTTC. It specifies CASSTQESSYNEQFF. The J gene is TRBJ2-1, the V gene TRBV5-1; tentative D call: TRBD1 (5 bases). V gave up 4 bases and J gave up 0 bases, with 11 bases separating them. This CDR3 is built from 15 residues. Germline lookup yields CDR1 SGHRS and CDR2 YFSETQ.

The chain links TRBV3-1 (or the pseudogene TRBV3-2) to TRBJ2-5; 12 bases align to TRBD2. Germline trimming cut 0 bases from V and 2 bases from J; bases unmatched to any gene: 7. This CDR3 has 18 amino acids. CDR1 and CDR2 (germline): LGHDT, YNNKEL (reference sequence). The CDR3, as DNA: TGTGCCAGCAGCCAAGATAATCTAGCGGGGGGGCTTCAAGAGACCCAGTACTTC. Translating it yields CASSQDNLAGGLQETQYF.

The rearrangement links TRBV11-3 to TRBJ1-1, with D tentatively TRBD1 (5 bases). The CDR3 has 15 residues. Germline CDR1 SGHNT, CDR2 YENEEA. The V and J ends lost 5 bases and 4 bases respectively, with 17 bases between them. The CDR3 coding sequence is TGTGCCAGCAGCCCCGCGCGGGGACTTGGCACTGAAGCTTTCTTT. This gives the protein CASSPARGLGTEAFF.